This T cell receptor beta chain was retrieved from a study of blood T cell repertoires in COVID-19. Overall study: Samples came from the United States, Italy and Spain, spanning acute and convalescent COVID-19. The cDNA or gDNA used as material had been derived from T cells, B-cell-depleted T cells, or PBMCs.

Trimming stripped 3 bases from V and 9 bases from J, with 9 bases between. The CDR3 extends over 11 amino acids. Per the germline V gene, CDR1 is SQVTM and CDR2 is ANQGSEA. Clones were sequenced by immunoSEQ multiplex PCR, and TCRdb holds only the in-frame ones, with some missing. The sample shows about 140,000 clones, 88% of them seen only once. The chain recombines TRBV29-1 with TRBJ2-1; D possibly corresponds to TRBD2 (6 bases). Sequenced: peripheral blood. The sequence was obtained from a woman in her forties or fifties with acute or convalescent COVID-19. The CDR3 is CSVEGGGEQFF. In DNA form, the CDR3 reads TGCAGCGTTGAGGGAGGCGGTGAGCAGTTCTTC.